What follows are 19 T cell receptor beta chains derived from one specimen sequenced in a study of shared clonotypes between healthy human individuals. The protocol was immunoSEQ multiplex PCR, while the TCRdb copy is restricted to in-frame clones and leaves out a portion. The table shows more than 2 million clones, with 90% to 95% occurring only once. Specimen: naive CD4+ T cells sorted from blood. Specified subset: CD45RA+ positively selected. Source of these receptors: a man in his late teens or twenties in good health.

The V call is TRBV6-6, the J call TRBJ1-5, with D unclear. This CDR3 region has 12 residues. Between the trimmed V and J ends, which lost 2 bases and 5 bases, there was a span of 4 bases. Germline V gene data show CDR1 as MNHNY and CDR2 as SVGAGI (reference sequence). The CDR3 region is CASSYEYQPQHF. The CDR3 bases are TGTGCCAGCAGTTACGAGTATCAGCCCCAGCATTTT.

The chain is built from TRBV5-1 and TRBJ1-4; TRBD1 might be the D (6 bases). The germline gives CDR1 SGHRS, CDR2 YFSETQ. CDR3 length: 15 residues. The V gene lost 0 bases and the J gene lost 5 bases, with 11 bases spanning the gap. The CDR3: CASSLGPTGNEKLFF. DNA for the CDR3: TGCGCCAGCAGCTTGGGACCCACAGGGAATGAAAAACTGTTTTTT.

The V call is TRBV28, the J call TRBJ1-2; D might be TRBD1 (5 bases). Germline CDR1 MDHEN, CDR2 SYDVKM. V was pared by 2 bases and J by 5 bases, with 12 bases between. There are 14 residues in the CDR3. CDR3 protein: CASSLEGISYGYTF. As DNA, the CDR3 is TGTGCCAGCAGTTTAGAGGGGATCTCGTATGGCTACACCTTC.

The chain links TRBV11-2 to TRBJ2-1; D possibly matches TRBD1 or TRBD2 (5 bases each). This CDR3 contains 15 residues. V lost 1 base and J lost 4, with 11 bases in between. Germline CDR1 SGHAT, CDR2 FQNNGV. In nucleotides, the CDR3 is TGTGCCAGCAGCTTAGGGAGGACAAGGTACAATGAGCAGTTCTTC. Encoded protein: CASSLGRTRYNEQFF. The full variable domain, its missing parts supplied by reference TRBV11-2 and TRBJ2-1, is EAGVAQSPRYKIIEKRQSVAFWCNPISGHATLYWYQQILGQGPKLLIQFQNNGVVDDSQLPKDRFSAERLKGVDSTLKIQPAKLEDSAVYLCASSLGRTRYNEQFFGPGTRLTVL.

The rearrangement links TRBV10-3 to TRBJ2-1, with D possibly matching TRBD2 (6 bases). V lost 0 bases and J lost 8, with 17 bases in between. Germline lookup yields CDR1 ENHRY and CDR2 SYGVKD. The CDR3 consists of 16 residues. As DNA, the CDR3 is TGTGCCATCAGTGAGTCCCCCCCGGATAGCGGTTATGAGCAGTTCTTC. Protein: CAISESPPDSGYEQFF.

V usage is TRBV7-6 and J usage is TRBJ2-3, with 8 bases matching TRBD1. The J segment lost 5 bases and the V segment lost 4 bases, leaving 11 bases of the junction unmatched. Germline CDR1 and CDR2: SGHVS and FNYEAQ. The CDR3 length is 16 residues. The DNA for the CDR3 is TGTGCCAGCAGCTCAAATAGCAGGGGGCTGGGAGATACGCAGTATTTT. Protein sequence: CASSSNSRGLGDTQYF.

The V and J genes are TRBV2 and TRBJ2-7; TRBD2 aligns across 7 bases. Germline V gene data show CDR1 as SNHLY and CDR2 as FYNNEI. With 4 bases clipped from V and 7 bases from J, the junction kept 7 bases outside the gene matches. CDR3 length equals 13 residues. CDR3 in DNA: TGTGCCAGCAGTGGTCAGGGAGGGAGAGAGCAGTACTTC. The encoded protein is CASSGQGGREQYF.

The chain has TRBV7-2 and TRBJ2-4; D may be TRBD1 (5 bases). The germline CDR1 and CDR2 sequences are SGHTA and FQGNSA. V was pared by 7 bases and J by 0 bases, with 13 bases between. The CDR3 loop spans 15 amino acids. CDR3 in DNA: TGTGCCAGCACGAAGGGGCCTCTAGCCAAAAACATTCAGTACTTC. This codes for CASTKGPLAKNIQYF.

This sequence joins TRBV30 and TRBJ2-3; D perhaps matches TRBD1 (5 bases). The CDR3 runs 13 residues. V lost 2 bases to trimming and J lost 7 bases, with 13 bases between them. Germline values: CDR1 GTSNPN, CDR2 SVGIG (reference sequence). The chain's CDR3 is CAWSPGQFHTQYF. CDR3 DNA sequence: TGTGCCTGGAGTCCCGGACAATTCCATACGCAGTATTTT.

The J gene is TRBJ1-4, the V gene TRBV4-1; 8 positions match TRBD1. Losses at the gene ends were 4 bases for V and 3 bases for J; bases not matched to a gene: 4. The germline CDR1 and CDR2 sequences are MGHRA and YSYEKL. There are 15 residues in the CDR3. CDR3 coding DNA: TGCGCCAGCAGCCTGCAGGGGGCCCCTAATGAAAAACTGTTTTTT. Its translation is CASSLQGAPNEKLFF.

The rearrangement joins TRBV2 to TRBJ2-6, with a possible D match to TRBD2 (5 bases). The CDR3 has 16 residues. Germline V CDR1 and CDR2: SNHLY, FYNNEI. V lost 2 bases and J lost 2, with 10 bases in between. DNA of the CDR3: TGTGCCAGCAGTGAAACGGGGTATACTGGGGCCAACGTCCTGACTTTC. As protein: CASSETGYTGANVLTF.

This rearrangement joins TRBV19 to TRBJ2-5; no clear D gene. V lost 6 bases and J lost 1, with 12 bases in between. Looked up from germline, CDR1 is LNHDA and CDR2 is SQIVND (reference sequence). The CDR3 is 14 amino acids. CDR3 in amino acids: CASSHPTAQETQYF. In nucleotides, the CDR3 is TGTGCCAGTAGCCACCCCACGGCCCAAGAGACCCAGTACTTC.

V usage is TRBV10-1 and J usage is TRBJ2-7, with 9 bases lining up with TRBD2. The CDR3 contains 14 residues. Germline values: CDR1 WNHNN, CDR2 SYGVQD (reference sequence). Trimming took 2 bases from V and 9 from J; bases not matched to a gene: 8. The CDR3 is CASSEIAGVRGQYF. CDR3 sequence (DNA): TGCGCCAGCAGTGAGATAGCGGGGGTTCGCGGGCAGTACTTC.

This clone has a single count. The V gene is TRBV11-3, the J gene TRBJ2-1, with unresolved D. Trimming left V 4 bases short and J 3 bases short, with 13 bases between. CDR3 length: 15 residues. CDR1 and CDR2 (germline): SGHNT, YENEEA. This CDR3 is CASSSGRRIYNEQFF. CDR3 in DNA: TGTGCCAGCAGCTCCGGACGCCGTATCTACAATGAGCAGTTCTTC.

CDR3 DNA sequence: TGTGCCAGCAGCCAGGGGCCAGCGGGGGCCTACGAGCAGTACTTC. Translating it yields CASSQGPAGAYEQYF. The chain employs TRBV7-9 and TRBJ2-7; the match to TRBD2 covers 8 bases. The CDR3 covers 15 residues. J gave up 2 bases and V 5 bases, and 8 bases lay outside the gene matches. The germline CDR1 and CDR2 sequences are SEHNR and FQNEAQ (reference sequence).

This chain joins TRBV6-6 and TRBJ1-2, with 12 bases lining up with TRBD1. Losses at the gene ends were 4 bases for V and 4 bases for J; bases not matched to a gene: 4. The germline gives CDR1 MNHNY, CDR2 SVGAGI (reference sequence). CDR3 length: 15 amino acids. DNA for the CDR3: TGTGCCAGCAGTTCGGGACAGGGGGCCTCCTATGGCTACACCTTC. Amino acids: CASSSGQGASYGYTF.

This chain uses TRBV2 with TRBJ1-2; TRBD1 matches at 7 bases. The germline gives CDR1 SNHLY, CDR2 FYNNEI. V dropped 9 bases and J dropped 2; count of bases not matched to a gene: 3. The CDR3 runs to 12 residues. Here the CDR3 reads CASDRVNYGYTF. CDR3 coding DNA: TGTGCCAGTGACAGGGTAAACTATGGCTACACCTTC.

V gene TRBV11-2 combines with J gene TRBJ1-3; weak D call: TRBD1 (5 bases). The CDR3 extends over 15 amino acids. V was shortened by 5 bases and J by 4 bases, with 15 bases between the two germline ends. CDR1 and CDR2 (germline): SGHAT, FQNNGV. CDR3 sequence: CASSTIGGKGNTIYF. In nucleotides, the CDR3 is TGTGCCAGCAGCACTATCGGGGGAAAAGGAAACACCATATATTTT.

The J gene is TRBJ1-1, the V gene TRBV7-2, with D hard to call. This CDR3 comprises 14 residues. V was shortened by 5 bases and J by 4 bases, with 14 bases between the two germline ends. CDR1 is SGHTA and CDR2 is FQGNSA in the germline V gene. Here the CDR3 DNA reads TGTGCCAGCAGCCCCTCCTCGGGCGGCACTGAAGCTTTCTTT. Amino acids: CASSPSSGGTEAFF.